What follows describes a single T cell receptor beta chain. The clone's antigen remains unknown. No much larger clonotype is one base removed from it; base qualities were not supplied. This sample stems from a study of blood T cell repertoires in COVID-19 (TCRdb year 2020). Regarding the research as a whole: Samples covering the acute and convalescent phases of COVID-19 were provided by collaborators in the United States, Italy and Spain. The prospective study material was composed of cDNA or gDNA derived from T cells, B-cell-depleted T cells, or PBMCs. Subjects who had been exposed to COVID-19, were actively infected with it, or had recovered from it provided the deeply sampled blood TCRbeta repertoires that made up the dataset. A freely available public database, intended as a resource for researchers studying the immune response to SARS-CoV-2, is where the repertoires were released. The samples were drawn from two sources: the first 160 participants of the ongoing ImmuneRACE study, and 1,000 to 1,500 subjects contributed by 6 global collaborators. Nearly every sample came with metadata listing a de-identified subject ID, COVID-19 status, age in years and sex. Where available, HLA class I and class II types were obtained from metadata supplied by the sample provider rather than from assay-based typing. What the research found in general, with its limitations: How much clinical and demographic metadata was included differed by source and by participant, and the metadata was provided uncurated.

TCRbeta CDR3 regions were amplified from genomic DNA using the immunoSEQ Assay, a bias-controlled multiplex PCR. From the authors' description of their analysis: Within the assay, amplification of reference gene primers was used to estimate how many nucleated cells each sample contained. To quantify the absolute abundance of each unique TCRbeta CDR3 rearrangement, sequence reads were collapsed and filtered. For each sample, productive Simpson clonality was calculated as the square root of Simpson's diversity index across productive rearrangements. As stored in TCRdb, this immuneACCESS dataset retains in-frame rearrangements with V and J assigned. A fraction of the clones does not appear; measured against another copy, unresolved V genes explain less than half of the discrepancy, and the remainder lacks a known reason. That table is the source of V, J and clone size, and D and trimming were worked out from the DNA. This sample gives 70,000 to 100,000 clones in total; around 80% of them show up just once. Roughly 15% of the sample is taken by the ten largest.

Collaborating institutions collected whole blood in K2EDTA tubes following their own protocols. For TCRbeta analysis, collaborators shipped samples in one of three forms: frozen whole blood, isolated PBMCs, or DNA extracted from either of those sample types. From its cysteine to its phenylalanine, the CDR3 spans 14 amino acids. The only DNA kept is the CDR3, 42 bases in frame from the first base. Trimming removed 1 base from V and 5 bases from J; the gene matches leave 4 bases unexplained. Sequences LGHNA (CDR1) and YSLEER (CDR2) are obtained from the germline V gene. The clonotype originates from a woman older than 75 with acute or convalescent COVID-19. The rearrangement joined TRBV4-3 to TRBJ2-7; TRBD2 matches 8 bases in the middle. Sequencing was done on a sample of peripheral blood. The CDR3 region has the sequence CASSQVLAGNEQYF. The base sequence is TGCGCCAGCAGCCAAGTGTTAGCGGGGAACGAGCAGTACTTC.